This TCR beta chain comes out of a study of T cell repertoires in cytomegalovirus infection. Study in general: Both recently identified HLA-C-restricted and well-studied HLA-B-restricted CMV epitopes were used in the study. Public TCR beta signature analysis indicated the presence of both CMV infection and matching HLA type. General study points: HLA-C-restricted CMV-specific TCR beta clonotypes prevailed in the ex vivo response. Pooled public TCR beta family frequency picked out CMV carriers with the relevant HLA.

As to this clonotype: What it binds is unknown. Sequence at one end of the junction differs from germline and may be a read error.

A single record per CDR3 protein comes from TCRdb applying MiXCR to the reads. The data show 360,000 or so distinct CDR3 sequences, just under 35% seen once. Germline V CDR1 and CDR2: SGHTA, FQGNSA. This CDR3 has 15 amino acids. The genes are TRBV7-2 and TRBJ1-2; possibly TRBD1 for D (5 bases). Sequencing used cultured PBMCs, obtained from culture after CMV antigen stimulation. The receptor comes from a human donor in good health (CMV status not recorded). Some clones in this sample may be carry-over from other donors' samples. CDR3 sequence reads: CASSLVGTVNYGYNF. DNA of the CDR3: TGTGCCAGCAGCTTAGTCGGGACGGTTAACTATGGCTACAACTTC.